This entry concerns a single T cell receptor beta chain. This sample is drawn from a study of T-cell memory formation after mild COVID-19. The CDR3 runs 14 residues. Trimming removed 1 base at V and 5 bases at J, with 12 bases between. The germline V gene encodes CDR1 SGDLS and CDR2 YYNGEE. In TCRdb, the 5' RACE reads were re-called with MiXCR into one record per CDR3 protein. Counted here are fewer than 550,000 distinct CDR3 sequences, 20% occurring once; the ten biggest clones make up about 8.1%. The chain joins TRBV9 to TRBJ1-1; D remains unclear. This TCR came from an adult woman who had mild COVID-19 (a few samples of this study predate the infection). Cell type and time point are not known. The sequencing sample was made of PBMCs or a T cell subset sorted from them (not recorded which). The CDR3 DNA follows: TGTGCCAGCAGCGTATCTCCTACGGGGACTGAAGCTTTCTTT. This encodes CASSVSPTGTEAFF.